Listed below are T cell receptor beta chains from one sample, sequenced in a study of blood T cell repertoires in COVID-19. Repertoires were generated with immunoSEQ multiplex PCR, while TCRdb's copy carries only in-frame clones and drops some. The data hold 250,000 or so clones, with about 90% observed a single time. Sequenced: PBMCs or T cells enriched from blood (not recorded which). These receptors all stem from a human donor in a cohort exposed to, infected with or recovered from COVID-19 (not recorded which). The donor label of this sample is uncertain. Both conserved end residues are part of each CDR3. A D gene is named only where the DNA matches it firmly. Only part of the rows carry a size: once, few, many, or a class if the clone is expanded.

clone size	V gene	J gene	D gene	CDR3 DNA	CDR3 protein
NA	TRBV4-1	TRBJ1-1	NA	TGCGCCAGCAGCCCCATGGACTTGAGGAGGTTGAACACTGAAGCTTTCTTT	CASSPMDLRRLNTEAFF
NA	TRBV5-4	TRBJ1-1	NA	TGTGCCAGCAGCTTTCGGGGGGGGAACACTGAAGCTTTCTTT	CASSFRGGNTEAFF
NA	TRBV10-3	TRBJ1-1	TRBD1	TGTGCCATCAGTGAGTCGAAGGGACAGGGCTCGGCCACTGAAGCTTTCTTT	CAISESKGQGSATEAFF
NA	TRBV19	TRBJ2-2	TRBD2	TGTGCCAGTAGTTCCCCCCGAGCGGGGGACACCGGGGAGCTGTTTTTT	CASSSPRAGDTGELFF
NA	TRBV27	TRBJ2-1	NA	TGTGCCAGCAGTTTAAGCTATACCTCCTACAATGAGCAGTTCTTC	CASSLSYTSYNEQFF
NA	TRBV10-3	TRBJ2-7	TRBD1	TGTGCCATCAGTCCGGGACAGCACTCCTACGAGCAGTACTTC	CAISPGQHSYEQYF
NA	TRBV27	TRBJ1-5	TRBD1	TGTGCCAGCAGTCCACAGGGGGCGCCCAATCAGCCCCAGCATTTT	CASSPQGAPNQPQHF
NA	TRBV25-1	TRBJ1-1	NA	TGTGCCAGCAGTCGGGTGACAGACGAACTGTCGAACACTGAAGCTTTCTTT	CASSRVTDELSNTEAFF
NA	TRBV19	TRBJ1-1	NA	TGTGCCAGTAGACTGACAGGACGTCCGGAGCACACTGAAGCTTTCTTT	CASRLTGRPEHTEAFF
NA	TRBV11-2	TRBJ2-5	NA	TGTGCCAGCAGCTCCGGGACACTACAAGAGACCCAGTACTTC	CASSSGTLQETQYF
few	TRBV5-4	TRBJ2-1	TRBD2	TGTGCCAGCAGCTTAAGCGGGGGGGCGCGTCATAATGAGCAGTTCTTC	CASSLSGGARHNEQFF
NA	TRBV6-5	TRBJ2-7	NA	TGTGCCAGCAGTTTACGGACAGCAGCAAACTACGAGCAGTACTTC	CASSLRTAANYEQYF
NA	TRBV11-3	TRBJ2-7	TRBD1	TGTGCCAGCAGCTCCGGGACAGACCGTTACGAGCAGTACTTC	CASSSGTDRYEQYF
NA	TRBV30	TRBJ1-5	NA	TGTGCCTGGAGTGGGACAGACAATCAGCCCCAGCATTTT	CAWSGTDNQPQHF
NA	TRBV30	TRBJ2-6	TRBD1	TGTGCCTGGAGCCCCCGGCAGGGGGCGCGTGGGGCCAACGTCCTGACTTTC	CAWSPRQGARGANVLTF
NA	TRBV19	TRBJ2-3	TRBD2	TGTGCCAGTAGTATTAATAGGGGACTAGCGGGGGCAGATACGCAGTATTTT	CASSINRGLAGADTQYF
NA	TRBV29-1	TRBJ1-3	NA	TGCAGCGCGGCGGGAAACACCATATATTTT	CSAAGNTIYF
few	TRBV2	TRBJ2-7	TRBD1	TGTGCCATGCAAGACAGGGGGGGCTACGAGCAGTACTTC	CAMQDRGGYEQYF
NA	TRBV7-9	TRBJ1-2	NA	TGTGCCAGCAGCTTCCTCGGACAGAACTATGGCTACACCTTC	CASSFLGQNYGYTF
NA	TRBV19	TRBJ1-2	TRBD1	TGTGCCAGTTACGGGACAGGGGGCGAGTCAACGGGCTACACCTTC	CASYGTGGESTGYTF
NA	TRBV18	TRBJ1-5	TRBD1	TGTGCCAGCTCACCCTACAACAGGGGGCAAGGTCAGCCCCAGCATTTT	CASSPYNRGQGQPQHF
NA	TRBV5-4	TRBJ1-1	TRBD1	TGTGCCAGCAGCTCCCCGACAGGGGCAGGCACTGAAGCTTTCTTT	CASSSPTGAGTEAFF
NA	TRBV19	TRBJ1-2	NA	TGTGCCAGTATGGATTACAGGGAAGGCTACACCTTC	CASMDYREGYTF
NA	TRBV30	TRBJ1-6	NA	TGTGCTTTAATAAGTGGGGGCTGGGGTTCACCCCTCCACTTT	CALISGGWGSPLHF
NA	TRBV5-8	TRBJ1-5	TRBD1	TGTGCCAGCAGCTCCCCAAGGACAGGGGTTGGTCAGCCCCAGCATTTT	CASSSPRTGVGQPQHF
NA	TRBV5-4	TRBJ2-3	NA	TGTGCCAGCAGCTTGGAAGGAGGGGTGGGAGATACGCAGTATTTT	CASSLEGGVGDTQYF
NA	TRBV19	TRBJ1-1	NA	TGTGCCAGTAGGGGAGGGGGTGGTGGAACTGAAGCTTTCTTT	CASRGGGGGTEAFF
NA	TRBV3-1/TRBV3-2	TRBJ1-3	NA	TGTGCCAGCAGCCAAGCGCCCGGCTCTGGAAACACCATATATTTT	CASSQAPGSGNTIYF
NA	TRBV7-2	TRBJ1-5	TRBD1	TGTGCCAGCAGTCGGACAGGGGAGCAGCCCCAGCATTTT	CASSRTGEQPQHF
NA	TRBV7-9	TRBJ1-3	NA	TGTGCCAGCAGCTTATCGCCGGGAATCTCTGGAAACACCATATATTTT	CASSLSPGISGNTIYF
NA	TRBV7-9	TRBJ1-2	NA	TGTGCCAGCAGCCTTATTTCCAGGGATGGCTACACCTTC	CASSLISRDGYTF
NA	TRBV7-3	TRBJ2-1	NA	TGTGCCAGCAGCCCTCAGGGTCACTCCTACAATGAGCAGTTCTTC	CASSPQGHSYNEQFF
NA	TRBV5-4	TRBJ2-3	TRBD2	TGTGCCAGCAGCTTTTCGGCGGGGGGGTCAGATACGCAGTATTTT	CASSFSAGGSDTQYF
NA	TRBV7-6	TRBJ2-7	TRBD2	TGTGCCAGCAGCCCGGTACTAGCGGGGGTGACCTACGAGCAGTACTTC	CASSPVLAGVTYEQYF
NA	TRBV5-1	TRBJ1-4	NA	TGCGCCAGCAGCTTGGCAGGGGTTAATGAAAAACTGTTTTTT	CASSLAGVNEKLFF
once	TRBV12-3/TRBV12-4	TRBJ2-1	TRBD1	TGTGCCAGCAAAAGAAGTGCCGAGGACAGGGGTCTCTTC	CASKRSAEDRGLF
NA	TRBV6-4	TRBJ1-6	NA	TGTGCCAGCAGTGCCCCACGACAGGTTGATAATTCACCCCTCCACTTT	CASSAPRQVDNSPLHF
NA	TRBV7-2	TRBJ2-3	NA	TGTGCCAGCAGCTTTCAGGAGGGTACGCAGTATTTT	CASSFQEGTQYF
NA	TRBV7-2	TRBJ1-2	NA	TGTGCCAGCAGCTTAGGACAGGCCTCCGCAACTGCTCCTGGCTACACCTTC	CASSLGQASATAPGYTF
once	TRBV4-1	TRBJ1-1	TRBD1	TGCGCCAGCAGCCAAGAACCGGGACAGGCCCCGACGAGCACTGAAGCTTTCTTT	CASSQEPGQAPTSTEAFF
NA	TRBV6-6	TRBJ2-7	NA	TGTGCCAGCAGTTGGACAGGGAGGGAACAGTACTTC	CASSWTGREQYF
NA	TRBV7-2	TRBJ2-7	TRBD2	TGTGCCAGCAGCTTAGGGGCTAGCGGGGGCGCGTACGAGCAGTACTTC	CASSLGASGGAYEQYF
once	TRBV11-2	TRBJ1-1	NA	TGTGCCAGCAGTAGAACCGGGTTGAACACTGAAGCTTTCTTT	CASSRTGLNTEAFF
NA	TRBV6-1	TRBJ2-5	NA	TGTGCCAGCAGTGAAGCGGTTAGGAGGAAGAGGGAGACCCAGTACTTC	CASSEAVRRKRETQYF
NA	TRBV30	TRBJ1-1	NA	TGTGCCTGGACCCTTGGGGGGGGCTCCGCTTTCTTT	CAWTLGGGSAFF
NA	TRBV13	TRBJ1-2	TRBD1	TGTGCCAGCAGTTGGACAGGGCGGGGCAACTATGGCTACACCTTC	CASSWTGRGNYGYTF
NA	TRBV3-1/TRBV3-2	TRBJ2-3	NA	TGTGCCAGCAGCCAATCCCCGGGGGGCACCCATACGCAGTATTTT	CASSQSPGGTHTQYF
NA	TRBV4-2	TRBJ2-1	NA	TGTGCCAGCAGCCAAGGCGGAACCTACAATGAGCAGTTCTTC	CASSQGGTYNEQFF
NA	TRBV9	TRBJ2-1	TRBD2	TGTGCCAGCAGCGTAGGGGGGACTAGCGGCAACAATGAGCAGTTCTTC	CASSVGGTSGNNEQFF
NA	TRBV30	TRBJ2-7	TRBD2	TGTGCCTGGAGTGGCTCTACTAGCGGAGGGGAGCAGTACTTC	CAWSGSTSGGEQYF
NA	TRBV4-1	TRBJ2-5	NA	TGCGCCAGCAGCCAAGAACCGACAGGACAAGAGACCCAGTACTTC	CASSQEPTGQETQYF
NA	TRBV5-4	TRBJ1-5	NA	TGTGCCAGCAGCTTGCCGGGGGAGGGTCAGCCCCAGCATTTT	CASSLPGEGQPQHF
NA	TRBV4-2	TRBJ2-1	NA	TGTGCCAGCAGCCAAGAGAAGGGCGGGGTCGGTGAGCAGTTCTTC	CASSQEKGGVGEQFF
NA	TRBV21-1	TRBJ2-7	NA	TGTGCCAGCAGCAGAATGACTAGCGGATGGACCTACGAGCAGTACTTC	CASSRMTSGWTYEQYF
NA	TRBV7-2	TRBJ2-5	TRBD2	TGTGCCAGCAGCTTGACTAGCGGAGAAGAGACCCAGTACTTC	CASSLTSGEETQYF